The 3 T cell receptor beta chains reported below all come from one sample, sequenced in a study of cytomegalovirus exposure and HLA in healthy donors. PCR involved 60 Vbeta and 13 Jbeta primers. Only in-frame clones appear in the TCRdb table, and some are missing; sequencing was by immunoSEQ multiplex PCR. The sample table includes approximately 130,000 clones. The sample taken for sequencing was PBMCs. These receptors originate from a woman aged 60-75 years in good health and CMV-seronegative.

DNA of the CDR3: TGTGCCAGCAGCGAAGGACAGAAGAGTGGCTACACCTTC. Translating it yields CASSEGQKSGYTF. This chain connects TRBV28 to TRBJ1-2; TRBD1 might be the D (6 bases). The germline gives CDR1 MDHEN, CDR2 SYDVKM. V was cut by 6 bases and J by 7 bases, with 15 bases left in between. There are 13 residues in the CDR3.

The chain has TRBV9 and TRBJ2-1; TRBD2 aligns across 9 bases. The V gene end was trimmed by 3 bases and the J gene end by 5 bases; junction bases not matched to a gene: 12. The germline V gene has CDR1 SGDLS and CDR2 YYNGEE. The CDR3 loop spans 17 amino acids. CDR3 protein: CASSDPPGSGGNNEQFF. The CDR3 nucleotides read TGTGCCAGCAGCGATCCTCCCGGTAGCGGGGGCAACAATGAGCAGTTCTTC.

V usage is TRBV7-9 and J usage is TRBJ1-4; 9 nucleotides line up with TRBD1. Germline loops: CDR1 SEHNR, CDR2 FQNEAQ (reference sequence). This CDR3 comprises 15 residues. V lost 3 bases to trimming and J lost 8 bases; unmatched junction nucleotides: 7. The CDR3 coding sequence is TGTGCCAGCAGCTTCGCCGGGACAGGGTACGAAAAACTGTTTTTT. This encodes CASSFAGTGYEKLFF. Based on the CDR3 plus reference TRBV7-9 and TRBJ1-4, the full variable domain is DTGVSQNPRHKITKRGQNVTFRCDPISEHNRLYWYRQTLGQGPEFLTYFQNEAQLEKSRLLSDRFSAERPKGSFSTLEIQRTEQGDSAMYLCASSFAGTGYEKLFFGSGTQLSVL.